The 8 T cell receptor beta chains listed next were all sequenced from one sample in a study of siplizumab effects on memory and regulatory T cells. Some clones are missing from TCRdb's copy, which holds only in-frame ones; the method was immunoSEQ multiplex PCR. Among about 100,000 clones listed, 75% to 95% were seen once. Sequencing was performed on CD4+ T cells sorted from blood. These receptors all stem from a human donor in good health.

This clone was found once. The chain couples TRBV5-6 to TRBJ2-3; weak D call: TRBD2 (5 bases). The CDR3 length is 12 residues. V dropped 5 bases and J dropped 1 base, with 5 bases sitting between them. The V gene's germline CDR1 is SGHDT and CDR2 YYEEEE. This CDR3 is CASRRGTDTQYF. CDR3 DNA: TGTGCCAGCAGGCGGGGCACAGATACGCAGTATTTT.

V is TRBV5-1 and J is TRBJ1-1; 8 nucleotides match TRBD1. CDR3 length equals 14 residues. The trim removed 7 bases at V and 1 base at J, leaving 6 bases unmatched. The V gene's germline CDR1 is SGHRS and CDR2 YFSETQ. The CDR3 DNA reads as TGCGCCAGCGCTCGAGACAGGGGGAACACTGAAGCTTTCTTT. The encoded protein is CASARDRGNTEAFF.

The chain employs TRBV14 and TRBJ1-2; D is ambiguous. This CDR3 is built from 15 residues. V gave up 0 bases and J gave up 4 bases, with 12 bases separating them. The germline CDR1 and CDR2 sequences are SGHDN and FVKESK. The CDR3 coding sequence is TGTGCCAGCAGCCAAGATCTGTGGAGCAGCTATGGCTACACCTTC. The encoded protein is CASSQDLWSSYGYTF.

This chain joins TRBV5-6 and TRBJ2-6, with a weak D call TRBD2 (5 bases). The CDR3 length is 18 residues. Germline V CDR1 and CDR2: SGHDT, YYEEEE. V dropped 2 bases and J dropped 2 bases, with 17 bases sitting between them. CDR3 in DNA: TGTGCCAGCAGCTTCTTAGGCCGTGGACTTGCTGGGGCCAACGTCCTGACTTTC. Protein product: CASSFLGRGLAGANVLTF.

The V call is TRBV5-5, the J call TRBJ1-5; 7 bases map to TRBD1. Per the germline V gene, CDR1 is SGHKS and CDR2 is YYEKEE (reference sequence). There are 16 residues in the CDR3. V was clipped by 5 bases and J by 0 bases; unmatched bases: 8. For the CDR3, the DNA is TGTGCCAGCAGTTGGGGACAGACCTATAGCAATCAGCCCCAGCATTTT. Protein product: CASSWGQTYSNQPQHF.

CDR3 loop: CASSFLGQGARPGYGYTF. CDR3 sequence (DNA): TGTGCCAGCAGTTTCCTTGGACAGGGGGCACGCCCTGGCTATGGCTACACCTTC. V is TRBV28 and J is TRBJ1-2, with TRBD1 matching 11 bases. CDR3 length equals 18 residues. Looked up from germline, CDR1 is MDHEN and CDR2 is SYDVKM. V was pared by 3 bases and J by 4 bases, with 13 bases of the junction left unmatched.

The chain recombines TRBV7-9 with TRBJ1-6; D ambiguous. In germline, CDR1 is SEHNR, CDR2 FQNEAQ (reference sequence). This CDR3 has 18 amino acids. The V end was cut by 3 bases, the J end by 0 bases, with 15 bases between. The CDR3 spells CASSLPQTTRSYNSPLHF. DNA of the CDR3: TGTGCCAGCAGCTTGCCCCAAACTACACGCTCCTATAATTCACCCCTCCACTTT. The variable domain in full, completed from reference TRBV7-9 and TRBJ1-6, reads DTGVSQNPRHKITKRGQNVTFRCDPISEHNRLYWYRQTLGQGPEFLTYFQNEAQLEKSRLLSDRFSAERPKGSFSTLEIQRTEQGDSAMYLCASSLPQTTRSYNSPLHFGNGTRLTVT.

V is TRBV7-2 and J is TRBJ1-1, with unresolved D. The germline gives CDR1 SGHTA, CDR2 FQGNSA. There are 14 residues in the CDR3. V lost 3 bases to trimming and J lost 4 bases, with 12 bases between them. The DNA of the CDR3 is TGTGCCAGCAGCTTTCAGCCAGAGATCACTGAAGCTTTCTTT. This sequence encodes CASSFQPEITEAFF.